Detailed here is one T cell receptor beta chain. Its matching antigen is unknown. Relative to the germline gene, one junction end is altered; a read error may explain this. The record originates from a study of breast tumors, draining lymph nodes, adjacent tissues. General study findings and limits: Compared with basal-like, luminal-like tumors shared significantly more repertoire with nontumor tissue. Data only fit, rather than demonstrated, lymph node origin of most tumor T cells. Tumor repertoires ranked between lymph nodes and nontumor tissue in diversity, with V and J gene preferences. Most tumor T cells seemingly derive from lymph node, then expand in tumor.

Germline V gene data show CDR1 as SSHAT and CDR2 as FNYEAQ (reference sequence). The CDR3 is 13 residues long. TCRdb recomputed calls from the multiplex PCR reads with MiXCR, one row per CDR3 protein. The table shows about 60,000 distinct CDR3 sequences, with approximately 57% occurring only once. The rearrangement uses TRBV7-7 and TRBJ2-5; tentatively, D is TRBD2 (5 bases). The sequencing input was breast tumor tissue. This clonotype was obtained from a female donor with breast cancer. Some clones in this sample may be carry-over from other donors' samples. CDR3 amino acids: CASSFEGGETQYF. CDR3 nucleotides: TGTGCTAGCAGCTTTGAGGGTGGAGAGACCCAGTACTTC.